Each of the 27 T cell receptor beta chains below was sequenced from the same sample in a study of T cell repertoires in cytomegalovirus infection. TCRdb reprocessed the reads via MiXCR and lists one record per CDR3 protein. The data hold roughly 310,000 distinct CDR3 sequences, with roughly 16% observed a single time. Sequenced sample: PBMCs. The origin of the receptors is a human donor in good health (CMV status not recorded). Some clones in this sample may be carry-over from other donors' samples.

This clonotype was seen a few times. The gene calls are TRBV20-1 and TRBJ1-5, with D maybe TRBD1 (6 bases). The CDR3 sequence is 14 residues long. Germline CDR1 reads DFQATT; CDR2 reads SNEGSKA (reference sequence). V lost 0 bases and J lost 6, with 12 bases in between. CDR3: CSARDFRGGQPQHF. CDR3 bases: TGCAGTGCTAGAGATTTCAGGGGTGGTCAGCCCCAGCATTTT.

The genes are TRBV24-1 and TRBJ2-3, with 9 bases aligning to TRBD1. Germline V gene sequence: CDR1 KGHDR, CDR2 SFDVKD. The CDR3 runs 13 residues. Trimming at V came to 4 bases and at J to 6 bases, leaving 1 base not matched to a gene. CDR3 protein: CATSETGGDTQYF. As DNA, the CDR3 is TGTGCCACCAGTGAGACAGGGGGGGATACGCAGTATTTT.

This clonotype was detected ten times or more. This chain connects TRBV6-1 to TRBJ2-1; D is undetermined. CDR1 and CDR2 (germline): MNHNS, SASEGT. The CDR3 loop spans 14 amino acids. The V and J ends lost 6 bases and 4 bases respectively, with 13 bases between them. The CDR3 DNA is TGTGCCAGCAGGTCCCGTCTCCGGTACAATGAGCAGTTCTTC. Encoded protein: CASRSRLRYNEQFF.

V is TRBV6-5 and J is TRBJ2-2; D gene ambiguous. Trimming removed 2 bases from V and 3 bases from J, with 10 bases in between. The CDR3 is made up of 15 amino acids. Per the germline V gene, CDR1 is MNHEY and CDR2 is SVGAGI. The CDR3 DNA sequence: TGTGCCAGCAGTTACGATGGCAGCTACACCGGGGAGCTGTTTTTT. It specifies CASSYDGSYTGELFF.

This clonotype was detected many times. The rearrangement uses TRBV7-2 and TRBJ2-1; D not resolved. V was cut by 0 bases and J by 2 bases, with 11 bases left in between. Germline CDR1 and CDR2: SGHTA and FQGNSA. The length of the CDR3 is 16 residues. The CDR3 reads CASSLADAIPYNEQFF. The CDR3 bases are TGTGCCAGCAGCTTAGCGGACGCTATTCCCTACAATGAGCAGTTCTTC.

This chain uses TRBV7-3 with TRBJ2-2; tentative D call: TRBD1 (5 bases). The CDR3 consists of 14 residues. Germline CDR1 and CDR2: SGHTA and FQGTGA. Trimming removed 2 bases at V and 6 bases at J, with 10 bases between. The CDR3 DNA reads TGTGCCAGCAGCTTAGGGGCCACGGCCGGGGAGCTGTTTTTT. It specifies CASSLGATAGELFF.

This clonotype was seen many times. The V gene is TRBV7-9, the J gene TRBJ1-1, with D uncertain. V was pared by 5 bases and J by 4 bases, with 14 bases between. The germline V gene has CDR1 SEHNR and CDR2 FQNEAQ (reference sequence). CDR3 size: 14 residues. The CDR3 sequence: CASSPRDRSTEAFF. CDR3 DNA sequence: TGTGCCAGCAGCCCGCGGGATAGGAGCACTGAAGCTTTCTTT.

The sample holds many counts of this clonotype. V usage is TRBV6-4 and J usage is TRBJ1-1, with 7 bases aligning to TRBD1. The CDR3 is 15 amino acids. V lost 6 bases to trimming and J lost 1 base; unmatched junction nucleotides: 8. CDR1 and CDR2 from the germline V gene are MRHNA and SNTAGT. CDR3 DNA: TGTGCCAGCAGCACAGGGGCAGCGGGGAACACTGAAGCTTTCTTT. As protein: CASSTGAAGNTEAFF.

Comments on this clonotype: This may stem from a read error, because a much larger clone lies one nucleotide away. The chain has TRBV7-6 and TRBJ2-3; D remains unclear. V was trimmed by 2 bases and J by 4 bases, leaving 10 bases between them. Germline V gene lookup returns CDR1 SGHVS and CDR2 FNYEAQ. CDR3 length: 14 residues. The CDR3 DNA follows: TGTGCCAGCAGCTTAAGCAGGAGCTCAGATACGCAGTATTTT. Its translation is CASSLSRSSDTQYF. The complete variable domain, with remaining parts taken from reference TRBV7-6 and TRBJ2-3, reads GAGVSQSPRYKVTKRGQDVALRCDPISGHVSLYWYRQALGQGPEFLTYFNYEAQQDKSGLPNDRFSAERPEGSISTLTIQRTEQRDSAMYRCASSLSRSSDTQYFGPGTRLTVL.

This clonotype was seen ten or more times. V is TRBV28 and J is TRBJ1-4, with no clear D. The CDR3 is made up of 14 amino acids. Germline CDR1 is MDHEN and CDR2 is SYDVKM. Trimming removed 7 bases at V and 7 bases at J, with 16 bases between. This CDR3 reads CASNKDSAGEKLFF. The CDR3, as DNA: TGTGCCAGCAATAAGGACTCAGCGGGTGAAAAACTGTTTTTT.

This clonotype showed up just a few times. The J gene is TRBJ1-1, the V gene TRBV19, with D hard to call. V lost 4 bases, J lost 0 bases, and 9 bases lay in between. This CDR3 is built from 14 residues. Germline values: CDR1 LNHDA, CDR2 SQIVND (reference sequence). The CDR3 sequence: CASSNRAMNTEAFF. In nucleotides, the CDR3 is TGTGCCAGTAGTAACCGGGCCATGAACACTGAAGCTTTCTTT.

This clonotype was seen a handful of times. DNA of the CDR3: TGTGCCAGCAGCCCCAACAGCGGGGGAGCGTACCAAGAGACCCAGTACTTC. Translating gives CASSPNSGGAYQETQYF. The rearrangement joins TRBV7-3 to TRBJ2-5; TRBD2 aligns across 8 bases. V gave up 5 bases and J gave up 0 bases; unmatched junction bases: 11. Germline-derived CDR1 and CDR2 are SGHTA and FQGTGA. The CDR3 runs 17 residues.

This rearrangement joins TRBV20-1 to TRBJ2-3; no definite D call. The CDR3 has 14 residues. Germline V gene lookup returns CDR1 DFQATT and CDR2 SNEGSKA (reference sequence). V shed 4 bases and J shed 1 base, with 12 bases lying between them. The CDR3 coding sequence is TGCAGTGCTATGAGTTCAGGAGGCACAGATACGCAGTATTTT. Protein: CSAMSSGGTDTQYF.

This clonotype was observed a handful of times. This chain uses TRBV12-3 or TRBV12-4 with TRBJ1-2, with 8 bases matching TRBD1. The V and J ends lost 2 bases and 2 bases, in that order; junction bases with no gene match: 10. This CDR3 spans 17 amino acids. The CDR3 here is CASSLIQGGHLNYGYTF. The CDR3 coding sequence is TGTGCCAGCAGTTTAATACAGGGGGGACACCTGAACTATGGCTACACCTTC.

This clonotype was observed many times. The rearrangement joins TRBV28 to TRBJ2-7, with D perhaps matching TRBD1 (5 bases). With 4 bases removed from V and 5 bases from J, the gap between germline ends came to 12 bases. This CDR3 has 13 residues. In germline, CDR1 is MDHEN, CDR2 SYDVKM. As DNA, the CDR3 is TGTGCCAGCAGTTCGGAGCAGGGAAACGAGCAGTACTTC. Its protein product is CASSSEQGNEQYF.

Concerning this clonotype: A much larger clone sits a single nucleotide away, making a read error possible. The chain is built from TRBV5-4 and TRBJ1-1; 7 bases line up with TRBD1. Germline CDR1 SGHNT, CDR2 YYREEE (reference sequence). The CDR3 runs to 15 residues. Written as DNA, the CDR3 is TGTGTCAGCAGCCCGTCGACAGGGATGAACACTGAAGCTTTCTTT. This codes for CVSSPSTGMNTEAFF.

The V gene is TRBV6-8, the J gene TRBJ1-5; D might be TRBD1 (6 bases). With 8 bases removed from V and 5 bases from J, the gap between germline ends came to 13 bases. This CDR3 comprises 13 residues. The germline gives CDR1 MNHGY, CDR2 SAAAGT. The CDR3 protein is CASRGGGHQPQHF. For the CDR3, the DNA is TGTGCCAGCCGGGGGGGCGGGCATCAGCCCCAGCATTTT.

At least ten counts were recorded for this clonotype. The J gene is TRBJ2-3, the V gene TRBV20-1; 10 bases line up with TRBD2. Trimming removed 3 bases from V and 4 bases from J; junction bases left unmatched: 7. CDR1 is DFQATT and CDR2 is SNEGSKA in the germline V gene (reference sequence). The CDR3 sequence is 15 residues long. The CDR3 loop reads CSARRSGGASDTQYF. DNA of the CDR3: TGCAGTGCTAGGAGGAGCGGGGGGGCCTCAGATACGCAGTATTTT.

This clonotype has a count of ten or more. The chain joins TRBV10-3 to TRBJ2-2; D perhaps matches TRBD2 (6 bases). V lost 9 bases and J 6 bases, leaving 23 bases between the germline ends. Germline V gives CDR1 ENHRY, CDR2 SYGVKD. The CDR3 runs 16 residues. The DNA for the CDR3 is TGTGCCATTGCGATTGACAGCGGGTTGGGTCCCGGGGAGCTGTTTTTT. Translation: CAIAIDSGLGPGELFF.

This clonotype came up a few times. V usage is TRBV11-2 and J usage is TRBJ2-3, with a possible D match to TRBD2 (6 bases). V was pared by 4 bases and J by 4 bases, with 27 bases between. The CDR3 is made up of 19 amino acids. Germline CDR1 reads SGHAT; CDR2 reads FQNNGV. CDR3 region: CASSSRRRLVISPSDTQYF. The CDR3 DNA follows: TGTGCCAGCAGCTCACGACGCCGACTAGTTATATCCCCTTCAGATACGCAGTATTTT.

This clonotype was counted ten times or more. J is TRBJ1-3 and V is TRBV7-3; 7 positions agree with TRBD1. With V trimmed by 5 bases and J by 2 bases, 9 bases remained unmatched. CDR1 is SGHTA, CDR2 FQGTGA, per germline. This CDR3 spans 16 amino acids. The CDR3: CASSLGGTAAGNTIYF. CDR3 DNA: TGTGCCAGCAGCCTCGGAGGGACAGCGGCTGGAAACACCATATATTTT.

Concerning this clonotype: A junction boundary mismatches the germline segment, possibly from a read error. This sequence joins TRBV7-9 and TRBJ2-3; TRBD2 matches at 9 bases. The germline V gene has CDR1 SEHNR and CDR2 FQNEAQ (reference sequence). The CDR3 length is 15 residues. CDR3 nucleotides: TGTGCCAGCAGCCTAGCGGGGAGCACTACAGATACGCAGTATTTT. It specifies CASSLAGSTTDTQYF.

This clonotype was seen many times. The gene calls are TRBV7-9 and TRBJ1-2, with 7 bases matching TRBD1. The V gene end was trimmed by 6 bases and the J gene end by 7 bases; junction bases not matched to a gene: 8. Germline loops: CDR1 SEHNR, CDR2 FQNEAQ (reference sequence). This CDR3 has 13 amino acids. CDR3 residues: CASSQRQGGGYTF. The CDR3 DNA reads as TGTGCCAGCAGTCAGAGACAGGGCGGTGGCTACACCTTC.

This clonotype has more than one count but fewer than ten. The chain employs TRBV20-1 and TRBJ2-7, with D maybe TRBD1 (6 bases). The CDR3 runs 12 residues. Germline V gene lookup returns CDR1 DFQATT and CDR2 SNEGSKA (reference sequence). The germline V and J ends were trimmed by 5 bases and 4 bases, with 12 bases remaining between them. CDR3 residues: CSASRQGYEQYF. The CDR3 DNA follows: TGCAGTGCTTCCCGGCAGGGGTACGAGCAGTACTTC.

V gene TRBV7-9 combines with J gene TRBJ2-7; no reliable D call. The CDR3 loop spans 14 amino acids. CDR1 and CDR2 (germline): SEHNR, FQNEAQ (reference sequence). V dropped 5 bases and J dropped 2 bases, with 13 bases sitting between them. The CDR3 coding sequence is TGTGCCAGCAGCCCCCGCGAAAGGCCCTACGAGCAGTACTTC. Amino acids: CASSPRERPYEQYF.

V usage is TRBV19 and J usage is TRBJ2-1; 11 bases align to TRBD2. CDR1 and CDR2 from the germline V gene are LNHDA and SQIVND (reference sequence). This CDR3 spans 16 amino acids. V shed 5 bases and J 7 bases; nucleotides not matched to a gene: 10. DNA of the CDR3: TGTGCCAGTAGTGTGCTTGTGGCTAGCGGGGGGAATGAGCAGTTCTTC. Its translation is CASSVLVASGGNEQFF.

The CDR3 coding sequence is TGTGCCAGCAGTTACGCGGGGACCGAGCAGTACTTC. Its translation is CASSYAGTEQYF. V usage is TRBV6-2 or TRBV6-3 and J usage is TRBJ2-7; possibly TRBD2 for D (6 bases). Per the germline V gene, CDR1 is MNHEY and CDR2 is SVGEGT. The CDR3 runs to 12 residues. V lost 2 bases and J lost 6, with 8 bases in between.